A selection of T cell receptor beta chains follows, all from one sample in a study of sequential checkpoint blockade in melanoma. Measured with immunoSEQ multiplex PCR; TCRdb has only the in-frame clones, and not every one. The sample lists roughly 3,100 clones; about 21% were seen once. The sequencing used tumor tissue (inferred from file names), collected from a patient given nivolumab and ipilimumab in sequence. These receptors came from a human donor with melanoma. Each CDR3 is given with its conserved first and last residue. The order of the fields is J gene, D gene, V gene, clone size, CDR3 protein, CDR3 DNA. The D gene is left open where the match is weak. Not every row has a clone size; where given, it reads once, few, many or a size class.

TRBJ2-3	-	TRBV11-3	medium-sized	CASSLGRLRDTQYF	TGTGCCAGCAGCTTGGGCAGGTTAAGGGATACGCAGTATTTT
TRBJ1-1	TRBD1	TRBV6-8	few	CASISRTGRNTEAFF	TGTGCCAGCATCTCCAGGACAGGGCGGAACACTGAAGCTTTCTTT
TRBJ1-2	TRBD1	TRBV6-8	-	CASSDWTGGGYGYTF	TGTGCCAGCAGTGATTGGACAGGGGGTGGGTATGGCTACACCTTC
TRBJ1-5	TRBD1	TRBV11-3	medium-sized	CASSPYRGAQPQHF	TGTGCCAGCAGCCCGTACAGGGGTGCTCAGCCCCAGCATTTT
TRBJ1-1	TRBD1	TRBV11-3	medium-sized	CASSFLGQEPNTEAFF	TGTGCCAGCAGCTTCCTGGGACAGGAGCCGAACACTGAAGCTTTCTTT
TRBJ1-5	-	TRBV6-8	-	CASSYESLAENQPQHF	TGTGCCAGCAGTTACGAATCCTTGGCAGAAAATCAGCCCCAGCATTTT
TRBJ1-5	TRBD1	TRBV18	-	CASSLTGANQPQHF	TGTGCCAGCTCGCTAACAGGGGCCAATCAGCCCCAGCATTTT
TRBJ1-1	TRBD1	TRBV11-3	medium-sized	CASSRGTVMNTEAFF	TGTGCCAGCAGTAGGGGGACAGTGATGAACACTGAAGCTTTCTTT
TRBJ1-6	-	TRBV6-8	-	CASTSVAPGYNSPLHF	TGTGCCAGCACCTCTGTGGCCCCAGGCTATAATTCACCCCTCCACTTT
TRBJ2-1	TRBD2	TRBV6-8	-	CASSHPERRGSSYNEQFF	TGTGCCAGCAGCCACCCCGAACGGCGGGGGTCCTCCTACAATGAGCAGTTCTTC
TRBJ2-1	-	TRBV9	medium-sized	CASSVGVRTSSYNEQFF	TGTGCCAGCAGCGTAGGTGTCAGAACAAGCTCCTACAATGAGCAGTTCTTC
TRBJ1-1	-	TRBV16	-	CASSPQPTGIPSNTEAFF	TGTGCCAGCAGCCCCCAGCCGACAGGTATCCCCTCGAACACTGAAGCTTTCTTT
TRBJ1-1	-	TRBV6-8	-	CASRPGVNTEAFF	TGTGCCAGCAGGCCCGGGGTGAACACTGAAGCTTTCTTT
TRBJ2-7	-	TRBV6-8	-	CASSPTGYEQYF	TGTGCCAGCAGCCCGACAGGTTACGAGCAGTACTTC
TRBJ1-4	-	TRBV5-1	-	CASSYGAVGNEKLFF	TGCGCCAGCAGCTATGGAGCGGTTGGTAATGAAAAACTGTTTTTT
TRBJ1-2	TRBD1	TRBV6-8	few	CASSYTGGNYGYTF	TGTGCCAGCAGTTACACAGGGGGCAACTATGGCTACACCTTC
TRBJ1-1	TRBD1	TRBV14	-	CASSPPGQGALNTEAFF	TGTGCCAGCAGCCCCCCGGGACAGGGGGCACTGAACACTGAAGCTTTCTTT
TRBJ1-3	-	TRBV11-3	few	CASSFSGSFSGNTIYF	TGTGCCAGCAGCTTTTCAGGGTCTTTCTCTGGAAACACCATATATTTT
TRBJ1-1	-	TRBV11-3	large	CASSLYWTRHTEAFF	TGTGCCAGCAGCTTATACTGGACCCGGCACACTGAAGCTTTCTTT
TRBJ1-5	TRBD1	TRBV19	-	CASRNDRANQPQHF	TGTGCCAGTAGAAACGACAGGGCGAATCAGCCCCAGCATTTT
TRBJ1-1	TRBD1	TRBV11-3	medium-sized	CASSLAGAGGPGTEAFF	TGTGCCAGCAGCTTGGCTGGGGCAGGGGGTCCAGGGACTGAAGCTTTCTTT
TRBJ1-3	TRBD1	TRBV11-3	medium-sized	CASSFDRGHGNTIYF	TGTGCCAGCAGCTTCGACAGGGGGCACGGAAACACCATATATTTT